The source of this T cell receptor beta chain is a study of T cell responses to AZD1222 COVID-19 vaccine. The study's findings and limits: Breadth and depth of Spike-specific TCRs rose after two AZD1222 doses.

This clone has a single count. Its antigen remains unidentified. Germline loops: CDR1 MNHEY, CDR2 SVGAGI. V was clipped by 4 bases and J by 3 bases, with 12 bases between them. The CDR3 spans 14 residues. Profiling relied on immunoSEQ multiplex PCR, and the TCRdb table lists in-frame clones only, not all of them. The sample gives over 150,000 clones, 80% to 90% of which show up once; approximately 6.9% is in the top ten. This rearrangement joins TRBV6-5 to TRBJ2-5; tentatively, D is TRBD2 (6 bases). The origin of this receptor is an adult in good health. The input for sequencing was peripheral blood, taken on day 0 of AZD1222 vaccination. The CDR3 bases are TGTGCCAGCAGTTCCCTGACTAGGGAAGAGACCCAGTACTTC. Translating it yields CASSSLTREETQYF.